The clone carrying this T cell receptor (beta chain) was seen once. Per germline, CDR1 WSHSY and CDR2 SAAADI. Trimming removed 6 bases at V and 0 bases at J, with 14 bases between. The CDR3 runs to 15 residues. This sample stems from a study of shared clonotypes between healthy human individuals. At a deep level, the assay was run. Produced via immunoSEQ multiplex PCR; TCRdb's table is partial and in-frame only. The data contain over 300,000 clones, around 86% of them singletons. This TCR was recovered from a man aged 18 to 35 in good health. Sequenced input: memory CD8+ T cells sorted from blood. As for subset: CD45RO+ cells pooled with CCR7-negative TemRA cells. V usage is TRBV10-2 and J usage is TRBJ1-1, with D unresolved. Here the CDR3 reads CASSNPTSMNTEAFF. The CDR3 DNA is TGCGCCAGCAGCAACCCGACCTCGATGAACACTGAAGCTTTCTTT.